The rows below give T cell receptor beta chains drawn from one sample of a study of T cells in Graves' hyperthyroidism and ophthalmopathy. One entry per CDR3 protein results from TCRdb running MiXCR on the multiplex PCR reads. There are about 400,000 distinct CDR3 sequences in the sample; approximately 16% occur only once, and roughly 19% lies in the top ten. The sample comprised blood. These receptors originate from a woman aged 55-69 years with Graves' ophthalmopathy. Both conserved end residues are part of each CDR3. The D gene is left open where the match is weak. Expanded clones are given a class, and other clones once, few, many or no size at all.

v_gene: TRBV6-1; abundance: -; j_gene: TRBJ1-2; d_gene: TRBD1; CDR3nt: TGTGCCAGCAGACCTTATTCCCAAACAGGGGACTATGGCTACACCTTC; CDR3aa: CASRPYSQTGDYGYTF
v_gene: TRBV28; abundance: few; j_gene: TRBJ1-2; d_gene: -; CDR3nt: TGTGCCAGCAGTCAAAACACAGGGTTAGGCTACACCTTC; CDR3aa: CASSQNTGLGYTF
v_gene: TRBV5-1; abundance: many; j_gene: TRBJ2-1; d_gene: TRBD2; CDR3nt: TGCGCCAGCAGCAAGTTCCCGGGACTAGCGGACAATGAGCAGTTCTTC; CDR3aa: CASSKFPGLADNEQFF
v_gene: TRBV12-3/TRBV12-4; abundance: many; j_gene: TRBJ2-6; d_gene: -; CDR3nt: TGTGCCAGCAGCCGAGGATCTGGGGCCAACGTCCTGACTTTC; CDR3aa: CASSRGSGANVLTF
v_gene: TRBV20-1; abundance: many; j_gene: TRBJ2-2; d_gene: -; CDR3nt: TGCAGTGCTCCCGCAGGGAGGCGCGCGAACACCGGGGAGCTGTTTTTT; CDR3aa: CSAPAGRRANTGELFF
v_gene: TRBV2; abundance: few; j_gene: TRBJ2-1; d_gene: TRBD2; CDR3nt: TGTGCCAGCAGTGAAAGCGGGGGGATGGCGGGTGAGCAGTTCTTC; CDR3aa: CASSESGGMAGEQFF
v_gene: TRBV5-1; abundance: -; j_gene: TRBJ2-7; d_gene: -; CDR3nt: TGCGCCAGCAGCTCGGGACTCCGGGCGCAGTACTTC; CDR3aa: CASSSGLRAQYF
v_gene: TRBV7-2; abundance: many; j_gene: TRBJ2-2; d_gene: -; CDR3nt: TGTGCCAGCAGCTTAGCGGGAGGAAAAACCGGGGAGCTGTTTTTT; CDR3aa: CASSLAGGKTGELFF
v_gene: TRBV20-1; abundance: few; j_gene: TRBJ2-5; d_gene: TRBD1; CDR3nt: TGCAGTGCGTTGACAGGGGTGGAGACCCAGTACTTC; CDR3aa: CSALTGVETQYF
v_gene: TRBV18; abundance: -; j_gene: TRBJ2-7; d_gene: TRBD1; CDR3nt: TGTGCCAGCTCACCATCCCCCGACAGGGTGTACTACGAGCAGTACTTC; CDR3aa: CASSPSPDRVYYEQYF
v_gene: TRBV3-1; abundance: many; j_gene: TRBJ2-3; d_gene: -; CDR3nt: TGTGCCAGCAGCCAAGATGGAGGGGTTGCAGATACGCAGTATTTT; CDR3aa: CASSQDGGVADTQYF
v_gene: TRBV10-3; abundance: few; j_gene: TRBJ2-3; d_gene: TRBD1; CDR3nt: TGTGCCTCAAGAGACAGGGGGCCCTCAGATACGCAGTATTTT; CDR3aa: CASRDRGPSDTQYF
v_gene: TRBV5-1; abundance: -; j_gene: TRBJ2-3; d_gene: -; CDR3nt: TGCGCCAGCAGCTTCACTCAGGGTACAGATACGCAGTATTTT; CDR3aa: CASSFTQGTDTQYF
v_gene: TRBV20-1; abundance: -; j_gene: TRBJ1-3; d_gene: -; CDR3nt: TGCAGTGCCCTAGGGGGGGCGAGCTCTGGAAACACCATATATTTT; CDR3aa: CSALGGASSGNTIYF
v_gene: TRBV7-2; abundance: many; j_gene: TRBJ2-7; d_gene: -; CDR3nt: TGTGCCAGCAGCGCCCGACTCAGTCTACCCGAGCAGTACTTC; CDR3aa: CASSARLSLPEQYF
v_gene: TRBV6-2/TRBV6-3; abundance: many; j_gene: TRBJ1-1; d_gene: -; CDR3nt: TGTGCCAGCATAGAGCGGACTGAAGCTTTCTTT; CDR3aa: CASIERTEAFF
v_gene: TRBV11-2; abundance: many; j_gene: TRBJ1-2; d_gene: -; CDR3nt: TGTGCCAGCAGCGTACAGAGGGGAGCTAACTATGGCTACACCTTC; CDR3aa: CASSVQRGANYGYTF
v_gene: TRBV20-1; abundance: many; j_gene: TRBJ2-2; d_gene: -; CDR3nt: TGCAGTGCTAGAGAGGGGCAGAACACCGGGGAGCTGTTTTTT; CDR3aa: CSAREGQNTGELFF
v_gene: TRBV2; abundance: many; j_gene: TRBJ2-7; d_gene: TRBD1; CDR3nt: TGTGCCAGCAGTGATATTGGGACAGGGGCCTACGAGCAGTACTTC; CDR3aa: CASSDIGTGAYEQYF
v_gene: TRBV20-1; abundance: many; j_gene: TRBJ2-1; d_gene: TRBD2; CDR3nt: TGCAGTGCTCGTAGCGGGAGGGCCTCCTACAATGAGCAGTTCTTC; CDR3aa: CSARSGRASYNEQFF
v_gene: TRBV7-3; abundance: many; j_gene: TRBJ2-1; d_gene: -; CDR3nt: TGTGCCAGCAGCTTAAGAATACCTGGCTCCTACAATGAGCAGTTCTTC; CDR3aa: CASSLRIPGSYNEQFF
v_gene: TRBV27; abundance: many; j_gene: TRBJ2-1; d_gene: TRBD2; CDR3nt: TGTGCCAGCAGTTTTTATCTAGCGGGAAGTCCCAATGAGCAGTTCTTC; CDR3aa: CASSFYLAGSPNEQFF
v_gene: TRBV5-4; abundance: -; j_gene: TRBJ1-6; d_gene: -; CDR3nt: TGTGCCAGCAGCTTGGATCAGGGTTCGACACCCCTCCACTTT; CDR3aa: CASSLDQGSTPLHF
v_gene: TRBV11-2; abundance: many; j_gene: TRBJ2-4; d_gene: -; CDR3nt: TGTGCCAGCAGCTTACTTAGGACCGAACGTTATAAAAACATTCAGTACTTC; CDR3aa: CASSLLRTERYKNIQYF
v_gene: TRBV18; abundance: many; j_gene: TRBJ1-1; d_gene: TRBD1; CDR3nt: TGTGCCAGCTCACCAAGGGGACAGGGGGATGAAGCTTTCTTT; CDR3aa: CASSPRGQGDEAFF
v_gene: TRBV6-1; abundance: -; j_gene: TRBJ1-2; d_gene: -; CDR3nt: TGTGCCAGCCGATATGAAGGGGGAGGCTACACCTTC; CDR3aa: CASRYEGGGYTF
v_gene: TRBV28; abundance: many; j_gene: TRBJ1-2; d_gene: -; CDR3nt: TGTGCCAGCAGCCCGGAGGCCTTTAACTATGGCTACACCTTC; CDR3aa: CASSPEAFNYGYTF
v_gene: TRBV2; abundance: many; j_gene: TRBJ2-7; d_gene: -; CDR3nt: TGTGCCAGCAGTGCTCAGGGGTACTCCTACGAGCAGTACTTC; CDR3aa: CASSAQGYSYEQYF
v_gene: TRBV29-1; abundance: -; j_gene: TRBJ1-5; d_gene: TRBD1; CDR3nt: TGCAGCGTTGGACAGGGGCGGAATCAGCCCCAGCATTTT; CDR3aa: CSVGQGRNQPQHF
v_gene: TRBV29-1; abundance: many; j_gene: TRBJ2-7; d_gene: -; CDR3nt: TGCAGCGTAGAACTTACCTACGAGCAGTACTTC; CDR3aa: CSVELTYEQYF
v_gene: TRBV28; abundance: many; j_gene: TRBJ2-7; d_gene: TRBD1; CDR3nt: TGTGCCAGCAGTTCGGGGACAGGGGATTACGAGCAGTACTTC; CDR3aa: CASSSGTGDYEQYF
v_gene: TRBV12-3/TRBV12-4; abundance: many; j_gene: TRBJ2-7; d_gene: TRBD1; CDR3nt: TGTGCCAGCAGCCCGACAGGGGGCGCAAAATTAGGCGAGCAGTACTTC; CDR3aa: CASSPTGGAKLGEQYF
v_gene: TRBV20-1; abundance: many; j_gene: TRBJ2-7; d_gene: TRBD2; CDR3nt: TGCAGTGCTCCGGGACTAGCGGGAGGGTCCTACGAGCAGTACTTC; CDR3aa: CSAPGLAGGSYEQYF
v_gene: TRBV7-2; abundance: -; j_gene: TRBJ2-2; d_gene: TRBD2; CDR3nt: TGTGCCAGCAGCCATCTAGCGGGGACCACCGGGGAGCTGTTTTTT; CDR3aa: CASSHLAGTTGELFF
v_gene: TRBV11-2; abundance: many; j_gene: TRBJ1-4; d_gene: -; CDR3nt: TGTGCCAGCAGCGAAGGGTTTAGTGTAACTAATGAAAAACTGTTTTTT; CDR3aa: CASSEGFSVTNEKLFF
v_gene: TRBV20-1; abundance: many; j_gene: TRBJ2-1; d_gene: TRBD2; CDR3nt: TGCAGTGCTAGAGATTTCGCGGGAGGGACCCCCGAGCAGTTCTTC; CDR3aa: CSARDFAGGTPEQFF
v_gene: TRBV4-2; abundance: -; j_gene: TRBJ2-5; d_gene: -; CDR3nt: TGTGCCAGCAGCCAAGATACGCCTAGCACGCAGGAGACCCAGTACTTC; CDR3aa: CASSQDTPSTQETQYF
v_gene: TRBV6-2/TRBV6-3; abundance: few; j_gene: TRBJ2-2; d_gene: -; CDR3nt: TGTGCCAGCAGTTACTCGGGGGTTACCGGGGAGCTGTTTTTT; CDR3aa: CASSYSGVTGELFF
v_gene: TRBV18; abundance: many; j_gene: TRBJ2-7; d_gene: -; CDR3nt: TGTGCCAGCTCACGAGGAGTACAGGACTACGAGCAGTACTTC; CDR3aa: CASSRGVQDYEQYF
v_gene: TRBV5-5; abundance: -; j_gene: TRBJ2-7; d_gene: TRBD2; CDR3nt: TGTGCCAGCATCGGCGGGAGTGGATACGAGCAGTACTTC; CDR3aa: CASIGGSGYEQYF
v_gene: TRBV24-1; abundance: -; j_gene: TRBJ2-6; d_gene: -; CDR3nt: TGTGCCACCAGTGATCCTCCCCAGGGGACTGGGGCCAACGTCCTGACTTTC; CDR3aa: CATSDPPQGTGANVLTF
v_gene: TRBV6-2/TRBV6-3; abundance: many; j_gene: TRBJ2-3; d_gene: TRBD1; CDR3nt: TGTGCCAGCGGCCCAGGGGGCGCGAATACGCAGTATTTT; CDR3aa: CASGPGGANTQYF
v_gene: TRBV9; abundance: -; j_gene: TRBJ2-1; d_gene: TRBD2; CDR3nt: TGTGCCAGCAGCGTACTAGCGGGAGAGGGTGAGCAGTTCTTC; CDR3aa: CASSVLAGEGEQFF